Below, 12 T cell receptor beta chains from the same sample are listed, as sequenced in a study of OX40 agonist ivuxolimab in advanced cancers. Profiling relied on immunoSEQ multiplex PCR, and the TCRdb table lists in-frame clones only, not all of them. The table records 68,000 or so clones, roughly 82% of them present only once. The starting material was CD4+ or CD8+ T cells sorted from blood, obtained in a trial of the OX40 agonist ivuxolimab. All receptors come from an adult with an advanced solid tumor such as melanoma, head and neck, liver or kidney cancer.

The chain recombines TRBV11-2 with TRBJ2-3; D could derive from TRBD1 or TRBD2 (5 bases each). V was trimmed by 5 bases and J by 3 bases, leaving 18 bases between them. CDR3 size: 16 residues. Germline-derived CDR1 and CDR2 are SGHAT and FQNNGV. The CDR3 loop reads CASSTLGAGFTDTQYF. The CDR3, as DNA: TGTGCCAGCAGCACCCTTGGGGCGGGCTTTACAGATACGCAGTATTTT.

This chain links TRBV28 with TRBJ1-4; the D is unclear. Between the trimmed V and J ends, which lost 5 bases and 4 bases, there was a span of 14 bases. Germline CDR1 reads MDHEN; CDR2 reads SYDVKM. CDR3 length equals 15 residues. The CDR3 nucleotides read TGTGCCAGCAGTCCTCTAGGCACGAATAATGAAAAACTGTTTTTT. Translated: CASSPLGTNNEKLFF.

The chain uses TRBV6-1 and TRBJ2-2, with D possibly matching TRBD1 (6 bases). The CDR3 extends over 15 amino acids. Trimming took 2 bases from V and 3 from J, leaving 10 bases between them. Germline V gene sequence: CDR1 MNHNS, CDR2 SASEGT. CDR3 coding DNA: TGTGCCAGCAGTGAAATGGACAGCTACACCGGGGAGCTGTTTTTT. It codes for CASSEMDSYTGELFF.

The chain employs TRBV10-3 and TRBJ2-3; TRBD1 is a possible D gene (5 bases). The CDR3 totals 14 residues. CDR1 is ENHRY, CDR2 SYGVKD, per germline. Trimming removed 9 bases from V and 2 bases from J, with 15 bases in between. CDR3 region: CAIGRAGPTDTQYF. CDR3 nucleotide sequence: TGTGCCATTGGGCGCGCAGGGCCCACAGATACGCAGTATTTT.

J is TRBJ1-1 and V is TRBV7-9; tentative D call: TRBD1 (6 bases). The germline V gene encodes CDR1 SEHNR and CDR2 FQNEAQ (reference sequence). Trimming took off 6 bases at V and 1 base at J, with 9 bases between the two ends. The CDR3 length is 13 residues. For the CDR3, the DNA is TGTGCCAGCAGTCTACAGGGGAACACTGAAGCTTTCTTT. This gives the protein CASSLQGNTEAFF.

This chain connects TRBV6-6 to TRBJ2-7; TRBD1 might be the D (5 bases). Germline CDR1 MNHNY, CDR2 SVGAGI (reference sequence). The CDR3 sequence is 13 residues long. V gave up 8 bases and J gave up 1 base, with 12 bases separating them. The CDR3 DNA reads TGTGCCAGCCTGGTGGACACGTCCTACGAGCAGTACGTC. Translating gives CASLVDTSYEQYV.

The chain is built from TRBV2 and TRBJ2-2; 11 positions match TRBD1. Trimming cost V 7 bases and J 4 bases; bases outside gene matches: 2. There are 14 residues in the CDR3. CDR1 is SNHLY and CDR2 is FYNNEI in the germline V gene. CDR3 residues: CASTGTGGTGELFF. CDR3 DNA sequence: TGTGCCAGCACCGGGACAGGGGGCACCGGGGAGCTGTTTTTT. Full variable domain (remainder filled in from reference TRBV2 and TRBJ2-2): EPEVTQTPSHQVTQMGQEVILRCVPISNHLYFYWYRQILGQKVEFLVSFYNNEISEKSEIFDDQFSVERPDGSNFTLKIRSTKLEDSAMYFCASTGTGGTGELFFGEGSRLTVL.

The V and J genes are TRBV5-1 and TRBJ2-5, with a weak D call TRBD2 (6 bases). CDR3 length: 14 residues. V lost 1 base, J lost 2 bases, and 9 bases lay in between. Germline CDR1 reads SGHRS; CDR2 reads YFSETQ. CDR3 in amino acids: CASSLLGGQETQYF. The CDR3 DNA is TGCGCCAGCAGCTTGCTCGGGGGACAAGAGACCCAGTACTTC.

The chain couples TRBV5-1 to TRBJ1-1; D call uncertain. CDR1 is SGHRS and CDR2 is YFSETQ in the germline V gene. V was shortened by 0 bases and J by 0 bases, with 6 bases between the two germline ends. The CDR3 is 14 amino acids. CDR3 region: CASSLVQMNTEAFF. CDR3 sequence (DNA): TGCGCCAGCAGCTTGGTCCAGATGAACACTGAAGCTTTCTTT.

The chain links TRBV5-5 to TRBJ2-5; D is undetermined. Germline lookup yields CDR1 SGHKS and CDR2 YYEKEE (reference sequence). V was cut by 2 bases and J by 5 bases, with 13 bases left in between. The CDR3 is 14 amino acids. The chain's CDR3 is CASSFRPAWETQYF. The CDR3 DNA sequence: TGTGCCAGCAGCTTTCGCCCCGCGTGGGAGACCCAGTACTTC. The variable domain in full, with the rest retrieved from reference TRBV5-5 and TRBJ2-5, is DAGVTQSPTHLIKTRGQQVTLRCSPISGHKSVSWYQQVLGQGPQFIFQYYEKEERGRGNFPDRFSARQFPNYSSELNVNALLLGDSALYLCASSFRPAWETQYFGPGTRLLVL.

V usage is TRBV6-4 and J usage is TRBJ2-7; D ambiguous. The CDR3 covers 11 residues. CDR1 and CDR2 from the germline V gene are MRHNA and SNTAGT. V lost 3 bases to trimming and J lost 3 bases, with 3 bases between them. The CDR3 bases are TGTGCCAGCAGTGAGAACTACGAGCAGTACTTC. Translated, it gives CASSENYEQYF.

This clone has just a few counts. V gene TRBV7-8 combines with J gene TRBJ1-5; D may be TRBD1 (6 bases). The V end was cut by 5 bases, the J end by 1 base, with 12 bases between. This CDR3 has 15 amino acids. Germline values: CDR1 SGHVS, CDR2 FQNEAQ. The CDR3 reads CASSQGGGSNQPQHF. CDR3 nucleotide sequence: TGTGCCAGCAGCCAAGGGGGGGGGAGCAATCAGCCCCAGCATTTT.